This TCR beta chain comes out of a study of T cells after yellow fever vaccination. Study-level points and caveats: The secondary response showed a weaker magnitude and a faster peak, day 5 versus 15. At under 98% for CD4 and 70% to 90% for CD8, most primary-vaccination clones showed up again after the booster. CD4 and CD8 compartments shared a small share of clonotypes, likely from convergent recombination.

Worth noting for this clonotype: The antigen remains unidentified.

TCRdb re-analysed the 5' RACE reads in MiXCR, keeping a single row per CDR3 protein. Of about 580,000 distinct CDR3 sequences in the sample, roughly 17% are singletons; the top ten hold around a sixth. CDR3 length: 14 amino acids. In germline, CDR1 is MGHRA, CDR2 YSYEKL. The V end lost 1 base, the J end lost 7 bases, and 11 bases lay between the germline ends. The V and J genes are TRBV4-1 and TRBJ2-1; tentative D call: TRBD2 (5 bases). The starting material was PBMCs, obtained 5 to 6 days after the first yellow fever vaccination. The TCR was taken from a man between 18 and 35 years old who received the YFV17D yellow fever vaccine. CDR3 loop: CASSQVVAWNEQFF. The DNA of the CDR3 is TGCGCCAGCAGCCAAGTGGTAGCGTGGAATGAGCAGTTCTTC.